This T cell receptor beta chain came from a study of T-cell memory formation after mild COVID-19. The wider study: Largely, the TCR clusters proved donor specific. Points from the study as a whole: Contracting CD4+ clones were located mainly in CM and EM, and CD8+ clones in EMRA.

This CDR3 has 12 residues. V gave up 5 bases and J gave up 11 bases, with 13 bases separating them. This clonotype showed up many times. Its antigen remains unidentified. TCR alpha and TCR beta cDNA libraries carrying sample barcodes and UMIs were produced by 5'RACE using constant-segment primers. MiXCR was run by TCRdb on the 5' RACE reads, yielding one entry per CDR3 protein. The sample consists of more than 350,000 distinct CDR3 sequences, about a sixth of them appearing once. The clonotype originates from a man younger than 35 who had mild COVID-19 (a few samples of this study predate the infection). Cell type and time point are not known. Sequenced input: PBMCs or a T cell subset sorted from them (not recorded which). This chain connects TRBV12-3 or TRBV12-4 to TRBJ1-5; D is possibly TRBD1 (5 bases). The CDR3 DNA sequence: TGTGCCAGCAGTCCGCAGGGCTACGCCCAGCATTTT. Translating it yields CASSPQGYAQHF.